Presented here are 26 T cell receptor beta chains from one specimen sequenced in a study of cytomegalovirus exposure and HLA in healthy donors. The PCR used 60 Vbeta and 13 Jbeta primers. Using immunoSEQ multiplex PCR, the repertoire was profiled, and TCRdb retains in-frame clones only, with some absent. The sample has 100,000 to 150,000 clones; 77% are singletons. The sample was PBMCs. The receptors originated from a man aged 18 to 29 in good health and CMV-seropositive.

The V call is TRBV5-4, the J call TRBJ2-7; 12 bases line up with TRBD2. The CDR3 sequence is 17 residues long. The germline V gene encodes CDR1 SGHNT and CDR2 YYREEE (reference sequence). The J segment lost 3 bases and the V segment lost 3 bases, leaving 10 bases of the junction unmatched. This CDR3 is CASSSDPGLAGLYEQYF. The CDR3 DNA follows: TGTGCCAGCAGCTCCGACCCGGGACTAGCGGGCCTCTACGAGCAGTACTTC.

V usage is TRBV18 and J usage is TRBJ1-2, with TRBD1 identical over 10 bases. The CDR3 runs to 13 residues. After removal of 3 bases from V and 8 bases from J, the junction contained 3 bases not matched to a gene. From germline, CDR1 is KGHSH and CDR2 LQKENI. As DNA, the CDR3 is TGTGCCAGCTCACCTGGACAGGGGGTAGGCTACACCTTC. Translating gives CASSPGQGVGYTF.

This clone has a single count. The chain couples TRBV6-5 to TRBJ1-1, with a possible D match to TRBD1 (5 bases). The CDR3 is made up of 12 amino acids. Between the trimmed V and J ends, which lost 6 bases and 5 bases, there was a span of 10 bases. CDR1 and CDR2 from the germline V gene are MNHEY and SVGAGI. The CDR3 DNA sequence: TGTGCCAGCAGCACAGGAACAACTGAAGCTTTCTTT. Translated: CASSTGTTEAFF.

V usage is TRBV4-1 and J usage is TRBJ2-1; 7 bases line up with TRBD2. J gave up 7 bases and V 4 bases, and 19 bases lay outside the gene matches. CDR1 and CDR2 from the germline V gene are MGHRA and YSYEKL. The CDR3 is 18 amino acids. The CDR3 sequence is CASSLSNPSGTTGNEQFF. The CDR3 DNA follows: TGCGCCAGCAGCCTATCAAACCCCAGCGGGACCACCGGTAATGAGCAGTTCTTC.

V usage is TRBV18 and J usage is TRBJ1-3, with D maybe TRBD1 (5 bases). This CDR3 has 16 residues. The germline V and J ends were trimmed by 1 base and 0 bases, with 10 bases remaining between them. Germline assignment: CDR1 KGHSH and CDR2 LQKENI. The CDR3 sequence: CASSPLSRDSGNTIYF. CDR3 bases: TGTGCCAGCTCACCACTGTCCAGGGACTCTGGAAACACCATATATTTT.

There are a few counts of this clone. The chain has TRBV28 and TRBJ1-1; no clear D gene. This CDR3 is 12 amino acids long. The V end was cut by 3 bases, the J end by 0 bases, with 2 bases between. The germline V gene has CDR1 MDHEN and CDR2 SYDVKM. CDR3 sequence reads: CASSFMNTEAFF. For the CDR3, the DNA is TGTGCCAGCAGTTTCATGAACACTGAAGCTTTCTTT.

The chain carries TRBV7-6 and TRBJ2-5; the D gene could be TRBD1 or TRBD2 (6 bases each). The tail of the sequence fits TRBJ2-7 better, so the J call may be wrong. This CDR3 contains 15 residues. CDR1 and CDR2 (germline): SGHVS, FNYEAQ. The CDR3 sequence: CASSPVKEGDYEQYF. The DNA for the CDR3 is TGTGCCAGCAGCCCAGTTAAGGAGGGGGACTACGAGCAGTACTTC.

DNA for the CDR3: TGTGCCAGCAGCGGGGAGGTCAACTATGGCTACACCTTC. Protein sequence: CASSGEVNYGYTF. This chain uses TRBV7-6 with TRBJ1-2; no firm D call. V dropped 5 bases and J dropped 2 bases, with 9 bases sitting between them. The CDR3 has 13 amino acids. Looked up from germline, CDR1 is SGHVS and CDR2 is FNYEAQ.

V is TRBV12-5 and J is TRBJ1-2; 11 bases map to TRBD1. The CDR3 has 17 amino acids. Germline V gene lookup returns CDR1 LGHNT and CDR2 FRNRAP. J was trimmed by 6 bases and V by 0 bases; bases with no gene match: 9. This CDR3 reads CASGLVLGRTGGDGYTF. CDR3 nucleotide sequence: TGTGCTAGTGGTTTGGTACTCGGGAGGACAGGGGGCGATGGCTACACCTTC.

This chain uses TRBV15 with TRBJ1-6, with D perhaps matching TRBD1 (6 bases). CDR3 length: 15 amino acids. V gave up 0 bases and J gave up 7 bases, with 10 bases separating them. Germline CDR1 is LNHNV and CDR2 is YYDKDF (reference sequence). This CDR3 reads CATSRDTGRNSPLHF. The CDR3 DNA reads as TGTGCCACCAGCAGAGATACAGGGAGAAATTCACCCCTCCACTTT.

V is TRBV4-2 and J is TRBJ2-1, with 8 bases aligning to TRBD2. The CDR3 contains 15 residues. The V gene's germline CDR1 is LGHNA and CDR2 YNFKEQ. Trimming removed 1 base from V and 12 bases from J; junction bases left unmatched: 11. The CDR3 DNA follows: TGTGCCAGCAGCCAAGGAGGGCTCAGCGGGAGAATGCAGTTCTTC. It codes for CASSQGGLSGRMQFF.

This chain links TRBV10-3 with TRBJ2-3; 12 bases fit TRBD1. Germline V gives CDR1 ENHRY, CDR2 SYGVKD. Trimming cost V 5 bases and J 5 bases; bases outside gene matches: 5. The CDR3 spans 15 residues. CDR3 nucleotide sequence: TGTGCCATCAGTTCGGGACAGGGGGCAGGAGATACGCAGTATTTT. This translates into CAISSGQGAGDTQYF.

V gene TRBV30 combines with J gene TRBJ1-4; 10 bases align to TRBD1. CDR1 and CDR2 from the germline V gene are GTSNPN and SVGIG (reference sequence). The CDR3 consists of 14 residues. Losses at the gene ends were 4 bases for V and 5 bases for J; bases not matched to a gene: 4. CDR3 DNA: TGTGCCTGGAAACGGACAGGGGGAAATGAAAAACTGTTTTTT. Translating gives CAWKRTGGNEKLFF.

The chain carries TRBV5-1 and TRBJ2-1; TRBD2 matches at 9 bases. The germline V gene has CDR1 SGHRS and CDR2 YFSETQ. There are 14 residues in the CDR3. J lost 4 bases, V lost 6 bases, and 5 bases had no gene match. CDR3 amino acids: CASTAGGVYNEQFF. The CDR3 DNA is TGCGCCAGCACGGCGGGGGGGGTTTACAATGAGCAGTTCTTC.

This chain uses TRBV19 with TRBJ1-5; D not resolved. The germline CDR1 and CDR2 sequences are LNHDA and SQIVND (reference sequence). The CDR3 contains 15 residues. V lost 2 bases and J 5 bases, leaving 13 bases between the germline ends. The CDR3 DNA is TGTGCCAGTAGTATAATGGGCACCTCGGATCAGCCCCAGCATTTT. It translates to CASSIMGTSDQPQHF.

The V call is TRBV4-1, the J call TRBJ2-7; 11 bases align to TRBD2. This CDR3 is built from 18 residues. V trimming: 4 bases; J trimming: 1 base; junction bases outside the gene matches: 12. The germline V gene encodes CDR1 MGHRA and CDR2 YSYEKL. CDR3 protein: CASSPTHLTSGSSYEQYF. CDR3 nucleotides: TGCGCCAGCAGCCCTACCCACCTCACTAGCGGGAGTTCCTACGAGCAGTACTTC.

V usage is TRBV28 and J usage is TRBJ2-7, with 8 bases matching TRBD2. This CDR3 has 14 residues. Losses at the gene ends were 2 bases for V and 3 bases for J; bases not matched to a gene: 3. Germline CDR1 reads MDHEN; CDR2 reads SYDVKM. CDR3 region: CASSLQTSDYEQYF. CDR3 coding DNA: TGTGCCAGCAGTTTACAGACTAGCGACTACGAGCAGTACTTC.

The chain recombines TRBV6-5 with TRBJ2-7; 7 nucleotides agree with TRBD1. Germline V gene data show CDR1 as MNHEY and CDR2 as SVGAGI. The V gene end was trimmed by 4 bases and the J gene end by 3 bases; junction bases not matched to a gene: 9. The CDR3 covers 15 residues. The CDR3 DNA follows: TGTGCCAGCAGTTCAACACCGGGACAGCACTACGAGCAGTACTTC. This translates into CASSSTPGQHYEQYF.

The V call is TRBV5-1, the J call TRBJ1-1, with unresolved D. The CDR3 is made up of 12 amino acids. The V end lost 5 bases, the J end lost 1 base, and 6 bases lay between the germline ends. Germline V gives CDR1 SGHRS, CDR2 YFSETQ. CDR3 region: CASREGNTEAFF. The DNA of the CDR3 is TGCGCCAGCAGAGAGGGGAACACTGAAGCTTTCTTT.

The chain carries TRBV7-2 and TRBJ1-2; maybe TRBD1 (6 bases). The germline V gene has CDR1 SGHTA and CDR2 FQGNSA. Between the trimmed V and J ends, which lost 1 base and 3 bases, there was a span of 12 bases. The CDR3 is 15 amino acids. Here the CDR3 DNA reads TGTGCCAGCAGCTTAGGGGCAGGGGACGACTATGGCTACACCTTC. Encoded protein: CASSLGAGDDYGYTF.

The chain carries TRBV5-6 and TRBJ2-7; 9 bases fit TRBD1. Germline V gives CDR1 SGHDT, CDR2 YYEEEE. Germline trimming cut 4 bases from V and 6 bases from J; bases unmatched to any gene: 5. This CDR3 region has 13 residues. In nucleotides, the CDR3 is TGTGCCAGCAGCCGGGGACAGGGCAGCGAGCAGTACTTC. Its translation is CASSRGQGSEQYF.

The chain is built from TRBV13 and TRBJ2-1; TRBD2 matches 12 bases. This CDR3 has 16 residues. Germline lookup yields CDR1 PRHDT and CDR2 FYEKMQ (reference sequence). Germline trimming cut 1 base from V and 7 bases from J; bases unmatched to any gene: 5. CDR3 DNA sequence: TGTGCCAGCAGCTTAGCTCCTAGCGGGGGGGATAATGAGCAGTTCTTC. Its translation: CASSLAPSGGDNEQFF.

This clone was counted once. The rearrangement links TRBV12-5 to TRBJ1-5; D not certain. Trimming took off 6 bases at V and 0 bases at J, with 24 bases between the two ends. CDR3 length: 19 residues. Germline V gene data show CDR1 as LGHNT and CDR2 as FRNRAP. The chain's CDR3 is CASGTSPGMGRYSNQPQHF. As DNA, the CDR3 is TGTGCTAGTGGAACGTCCCCAGGTATGGGGAGGTATAGCAATCAGCCCCAGCATTTT.

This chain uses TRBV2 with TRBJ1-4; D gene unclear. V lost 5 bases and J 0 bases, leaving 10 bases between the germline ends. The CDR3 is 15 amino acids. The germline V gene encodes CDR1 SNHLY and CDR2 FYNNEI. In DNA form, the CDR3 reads TGTGCCAGCAGTTCTACAGAAGCAACTAATGAAAAACTGTTTTTT. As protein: CASSSTEATNEKLFF.

The CDR3 sequence is CASSPLMGGTLEQYF. In DNA form, the CDR3 reads TGTGCCAGCAGCCCCCTGATGGGAGGGACCCTCGAGCAGTACTTC. The chain recombines TRBV7-6 with TRBJ2-7; 7 bases are a match to TRBD2. CDR3 length equals 15 residues. Germline V gene sequence: CDR1 SGHVS, CDR2 FNYEAQ. V trimming: 5 bases; J trimming: 6 bases; junction bases outside the gene matches: 13.

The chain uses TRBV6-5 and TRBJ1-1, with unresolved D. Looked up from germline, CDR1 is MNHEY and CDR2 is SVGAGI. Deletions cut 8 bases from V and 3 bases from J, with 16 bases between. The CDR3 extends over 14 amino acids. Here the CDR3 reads CASGPLREYTEAFF. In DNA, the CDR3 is TGTGCCAGCGGACCCCTCCGGGAGTACACTGAAGCTTTCTTT.